The clone carrying this T cell receptor beta chain was counted once. The sample is drawn from a study of cytomegalovirus exposure and HLA in healthy donors. Amplification used 60 Vbeta primers and 13 Jbeta primers. Only in-frame clones appear in the TCRdb table, and some are missing; sequencing was by immunoSEQ multiplex PCR. The sample contains 200,000 to 250,000 clones, approximately 80% of which appear only once. The origin of this receptor is a girl between 5 and 17 years old in good health and CMV-seronegative. The material sequenced was PBMCs.

Written as DNA, the CDR3 is TGCGCCAGCAGCTTGGTCGGGGGTTCCTACAATGAGCAGTTCTTC. Translated: CASSLVGGSYNEQFF. The chain combines TRBV5-1 with TRBJ2-1, with D perhaps TRBD2 (6 bases). Trimming pared 0 bases from V and 1 base from J, leaving 8 bases between. Germline lookup yields CDR1 SGHRS and CDR2 YFSETQ. The CDR3 is 15 amino acids.